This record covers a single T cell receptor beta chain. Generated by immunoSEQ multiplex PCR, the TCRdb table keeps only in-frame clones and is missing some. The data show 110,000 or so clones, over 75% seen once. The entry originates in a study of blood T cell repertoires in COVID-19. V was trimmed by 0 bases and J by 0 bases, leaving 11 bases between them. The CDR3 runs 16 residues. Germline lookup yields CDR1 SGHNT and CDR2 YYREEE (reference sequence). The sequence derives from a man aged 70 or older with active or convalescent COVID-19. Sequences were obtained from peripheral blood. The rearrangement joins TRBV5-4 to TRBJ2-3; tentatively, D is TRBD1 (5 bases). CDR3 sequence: CASSLAGGASTDTQYF. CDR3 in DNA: TGTGCCAGCAGCTTGGCGGGTGGGGCGAGCACAGATACGCAGTATTTT.